This entry features one TCR beta chain sequence. Its binding antigen is unknown. The record has no base qualities; no much larger clone is one base away. The data were obtained in a study of cytomegalovirus exposure and HLA in healthy donors (dated by TCRdb to about 2017). At the level of the whole study: According to an earlier analysis of several hundred of the donors, some 180 million T cells yielded 117 million unique TCR beta sequences and 276 Gb of sequence data. Donor age, sex, ethnicity and CMV serostatus were compiled together with the repertoire data. Rather than using new phenotypic data, the later analysis identified candidate immune exposures from TCR beta sequences and from how often those sequences occurred across donors. Every discovery cohort repertoire had been produced on one sequencing platform. A later analysis re-examined previously published TCR beta repertoires from more than 650 donors and added high-resolution HLA genotyping to investigate patterns of TCR occurrence. Class I and class II HLA loci were covered by the typing at four-digit resolution. Five DR-DQ haplotypes were treated as single units for association and clustering because of strong linkage in the cohort. The study aimed to test whether signatures of past pathogen exposure could be identified by cataloging public T cell receptors. To predict cytomegalovirus infection status, the study brought together high-throughput TCR immunosequencing, statistical association of individual TCRs with disease status, and machine learning. The number of donors typed differed by locus, with 629-630 for A, B, C, DRB1 and DQB1, 522 for DQA1, some 570 for DPA1, and roughly 450 for DPB1. An early release covering roughly 640 HLA-typed donors comprised about 300 gigabases of sequencing data and tens of millions of unique TCR sequences. Among some 410 genotyped donors of the cohort, an average of approximately 220,000 unique TCR beta nucleotide sequences was sequenced per donor, of which 15% to 20% were non-productive. Of the approximately 400 genotyped donors, over 65% fell in the genetic ancestry cluster associated with self-reported Caucasian donors. A separate validation cohort of roughly 130 different subjects was used in addition to the approximately 640-subject first cohort. A later genetic analysis used genome-wide SNP genotypes for about 65% of the roughly 700 donors, treating that subset as a discovery cohort. To decide whether each TCR beta V gene segment behaved as functional or pseudogenic, an earlier analysis of some 600 of the donors relied on high-throughput TCR beta sequencing. Using immunosequencing, the study profiled T cell repertoires from 666 subjects and related those repertoires to cytomegalovirus serostatus.

The germline V gene specifies MNHNS as CDR1 and SASEGT as CDR2. Trimming costs V 4 bases and J 5 bases, and their ends lie 14 bases apart. The CDR3, cysteine through phenylalanine, is 14 amino acids long. Kept here is only the CDR3 DNA, which spans 42 bases and is read in frame from base 1. The cohort consisted of 600 to 700 healthy bone marrow donors. Cohort members were all nominally healthy when sampled, although unrecorded immune exposures were likely present. The donor tested CMV seropositive and was one of the 289 seropositive cohort members. A peripheral blood sample was collected from each donor, and TCR beta sequencing was performed on peripheral blood mononuclear cells. The Qiagen DNeasy Blood Extraction Kit was used to extract genomic DNA from the blood cell samples. Library construction relied on the immunoSEQ multiplex PCR assay. For the multiplex PCR, a mixture combining 60 forward primers for TCR Vbeta segments and 13 reverse primers for TCR Jbeta segments was used. Amplification of the CDR3 region of rearranged TCR beta genes was performed with a multiplex PCR assay on genomic DNA. Amplified TCR beta libraries were sequenced as 87-base-pair reads on the Illumina HiSeq System. The paper's processing steps were these. Across the 666 repertoires, a later analysis counted some 81 million unique TCR beta chains, some 11 million of which were shared by at least two donors. Raw reads were error-corrected and collapsed into unique sequences by a nearest-neighbor algorithm in which closely related sequences were merged to remove PCR and sequencing errors. To assign V, D and J gene segments, CDR3 sequences were aligned to IMGT reference sequences. For a sequence to be retained, a match of at least six nucleotides was required to both a V gene segment and a J gene segment. Rearrangements were classified as productive when the CDR3 lacked stop codons and remained in frame with V and J, and all other rearrangements were classified as non-productive. Following IMGT convention, CDR3 was defined as the stretch from the second conserved V-encoded cysteine to the conserved J-encoded phenylalanine. Sequences without an unambiguous match to a single V gene segment were excluded from the earlier analysis of approximately 600 of the donors. In an earlier analysis of approximately 610 of the donors, V segments were called functional above 56.7% productive rearrangements and were called segregating when the between-donor standard deviation exceeded 5%. A statistical classification framework was developed to diagnose cytomegalovirus status using the catalog of TCR beta chain sequences. In a later analysis, TCR nucleotide sequences were compared against IMGT/GENE-DB human TR gene sequences so that V and J genes could be assigned. Using the TCRdist pipeline, a later analysis assigned CDR3 sequences along with most-parsimonious VDJ recombination scenarios. In a later analysis, every TCR beta chain was defined by the combination of its CDR3 amino acid sequence and its V-gene family, and reads without a unique V-gene family were dropped. In a later analysis, 500 to 650 highly shared, low-generation-probability nucleotide sequences were removed to address suspected cross-contamination and a sequencing artifact. A later analysis calculated a clonal expansion index for each public chain from normalized within-repertoire ranks of inferred template counts. In a later analysis, generation probabilities were computed with a VDJ recombination model fitted to out-of-frame rearrangements, and the resulting probabilities were checked against IGoR. A later analysis scored TCR-TCR, TCR-HLA and TCR-CMV co-occurrence with hypergeometric tests, applying a repertoire-size bias correction to TCR pairs. In a later analysis, false discovery rates were estimated by permuting HLA or CMV assignments 20 times. A later analysis grouped co-occurring TCRs with DBSCAN, adding TCRdist sequence similarity when clustering within HLA-allele-positive subsets. Repertoires with fewer than 30,000 or more than 120,000 public chains were left out of co-occurrence clustering, as were five repertoires with anomalous nucleotide sharing. TCRdb took over this immuneACCESS table, retaining in-frame rearrangements with V and J assigned. Such tables are incomplete; in checked studies, under half of the missing clones stem from an unresolved V gene, and the remainder is unexplained. The D gene and trimming were derived from the DNA, and the V and J assignments and clone size from that table. The sample table contains some 79,000 clones; only one count was recorded for around 81% of them. Jointly, the top ten make up 4.5% to 7% of the sample.

General conclusions and limits of the study: The authors suggested that the approach could potentially be generalized to other disease states and immunological phenotypes. According to a later analysis, TCR association rates differed among HLA loci, with DRB1 alleles showing the most associated TCRs and HLA-C alleles showing the fewest. In the study, around 160 TCR beta chains were listed as associated with cytomegalovirus. Linkage disequilibrium might explain the correlated functional status among segregating V segments, but an unknown experimental factor could not be excluded. A later analysis reported that several top co-occurrence clusters appeared linked to parvovirus B19, influenza, CMV and Epstein-Barr virus. Most TCR sequences were seen in very few donors, while some public TCRs were found in many individuals. An association between a missense DCLRE1C variant and V-gene and J-gene trimming of TCR beta chains was found in a later genetic analysis and replicated in an independent cohort. A few of the identified cytomegalovirus-associated TCR beta chains were confirmed in vitro to be specific for cytomegalovirus antigens. Most CMV-associated TCR beta chains appeared to be HLA-restricted in a later analysis, and the HLA associations seemed to be driven largely by CMV exposure. A further reported finding was that TCR beta sequences accurately predicted the HLA-A and HLA-B alleles for most subjects in the first cohort. The classifier was reported to diagnose cytomegalovirus status with high specificity and sensitivity in both the original cohort and the validation cohort. Immune exposure information for the cohort was limited to CMV serostatus. Because HLA typing was missing for some donors at each locus, association tests included only the typed subset. Some IMGT-functional V segments, including TRBV6-2 and TRBV6-3, could not be told apart with the 87-base-pair reads, so those segments were excluded. The sequencing pipeline was judged likely to have produced a cluster of highly shared sequence variants as a technical artifact. When HLA alleles, especially DR and DQ, strongly co-occurred, attributing TCR associations to individual alleles was difficult. A later analysis found that HLA-associated TCR beta chains were more clonally expanded and had lower generation probabilities than equally common non-associated chains. In an earlier analysis of more than 500 of the donors, most TCR beta V segments appeared in productive rearrangements about 87% or about 30% of the time, broadly matching IMGT annotations. A later genetic analysis reported fewer N-insertions in productive TCRs among donors in an Asian-associated ancestry cluster than the roughly 690-donor mean. Because counts were too low, about 18 rarely observed V segments, including chromosome 9 orphons, were left out of the earlier analysis of about 500 of the donors. Specific HLA alleles were associated with about 17,000 TCR beta sequences at a false discovery rate of 0.05 in a later analysis. Sequencing depth was assumed to be roughly uniform across donors in the presence/absence analyses, though that assumption may not hold. This cohort had only TCR beta chains sequenced, and the lack of alpha or paired-chain data limited which features could be detected.

Material: PBMCs. Recombination joined TRBV6-1 with TRBJ1-1; the D gene is possibly TRBD1, with 5 bases matching. The TCR originated in a male donor in good health and CMV-seropositive. In nucleotide form, the sequence is TGTGCCAGCAGTGTGCAGGGCCTGAGGACTGAAGCTTTCTTT. Its coded protein is CASSVQGLRTEAFF.